This T cell receptor beta chain is from a study of technical replicates of blood from a few donors. Germline CDR1 and CDR2: SGDLS and YYNGEE. V dropped 4 bases and J dropped 4 bases, with 9 bases sitting between them. The CDR3 spans 13 residues. The method was immunoSEQ multiplex PCR; TCRdb's version includes in-frame clones alone and lacks a portion of them. The sample holds 50,000 to 70,000 clones, around 92% seen once. The sequencing sample was made of PBMCs. This receptor was obtained from a human donor in good health. Some clones in this sample may be carry-over from other donors' samples. The chain joins TRBV9 to TRBJ2-1, with D unclear. CDR3 sequence (DNA): TGTGCCAGCAGCTCCCGTCCGTACAATGAGCAGTTCTTC. Amino acids: CASSSRPYNEQFF.